This TCR beta chain was obtained from a study of shared clonotypes between healthy human individuals. About the study: Three CD4 naive, three CD4 memory, two CD8 naive and one CD8 memory plate were used per donor. Overall study results and limits: Against clonotypes common to all four donors, non-shared ones had lower generation probabilities.

Naive CD8 cells comprised CD45RO-negative, CCR7-positively selected cells, excluding terminally differentiated effector memory CD45RA+ cells. Deep was the level at which the assay was run. Libraries were prepared by immunoSEQ multiplex PCR; TCRdb keeps only in-frame clonotypes and omits some of them. Of about 2,200,000 clones listed, more than 85% are singletons. Concerning this clone itself: The antigen remains undetermined.

The source material was naive CD8+ T cells from PBMCs. This receptor was obtained from a young man in good health. Some clones in this sample may be carry-over from other donors' samples.

The CDR3 is CASSAAGVGRDEQYF. The CDR3 nucleotides are TGTGCCAGCAGCGCTGCGGGGGTGGGGAGAGACGAGCAGTACTTC. This chain links TRBV9 with TRBJ2-7; 7 bases map to TRBD2. The CDR3 spans 15 residues. The V and J ends lost 3 bases and 5 bases, in that order; junction bases with no gene match: 11. CDR1 and CDR2 (germline): SGDLS, YYNGEE. Based on the CDR3 plus reference TRBV9 and TRBJ2-7, the full variable domain is DSGVTQTPKHLITATGQRVTLRCSPRSGDLSVYWYQQSLDQGLQFLIQYYNGEERAKGNILERFSAQQFPDLHSELNLSSLELGDSALYFCASSAAGVGRDEQYFGPGTRLTVT.